Listed here are 13 T cell receptor beta chains from one sample, sequenced in a study of blood T cell repertoires in COVID-19. Assay used: immunoSEQ multiplex PCR; TCRdb lists only in-frame clones, some missing. The profile shows about 74,000 clones, about 89% of them singletons. The sequencing input was peripheral blood. The receptors were gathered from a man in his forties or fifties with COVID-19, enrolled during active disease.

This chain connects TRBV5-1 to TRBJ2-3; TRBD2 matches 7 bases. The CDR3 loop spans 15 amino acids. V gave up 0 bases and J gave up 1 base; unmatched junction bases: 2. CDR1 is SGHRS, CDR2 YFSETQ, per germline. CDR3 protein: CASSLAGGRTDTQYF. The CDR3 DNA reads as TGCGCCAGCAGCTTGGCGGGGGGTCGCACAGATACGCAGTATTTT.

This chain links TRBV20-1 with TRBJ2-7; 8 nucleotides line up with TRBD1. Germline loops: CDR1 DFQATT, CDR2 SNEGSKA (reference sequence). V lost 6 bases to trimming and J lost 5 bases; unmatched junction nucleotides: 3. The CDR3 is 11 amino acids. The CDR3 DNA reads TGCAGTGCCGCGACAGGGGACGAGCAGTACTTC. As protein: CSAATGDEQYF.

The chain is built from TRBV28 and TRBJ2-3, with 15 bases lining up with TRBD2. Germline CDR1 and CDR2: MDHEN and SYDVKM. The CDR3 sequence is 21 residues long. Unmatched junction bases numbered 17, after V lost 1 base and J lost 6 bases. Here the CDR3 reads CASSLLWGPGLAGGILDTQYF. For the CDR3, the DNA is TGTGCCAGCAGTTTATTATGGGGTCCGGGACTAGCGGGAGGTATTTTGGATACGCAGTATTTT. Full variable domain (remainder filled in from reference TRBV28 and TRBJ2-3): DVKVTQSSRYLVKRTGEKVFLECVQDMDHENMFWYRQDPGLGLRLIYFSYDVKMKEKGDIPEGYSVSREKKERFSLILESASTNQTSMYLCASSLLWGPGLAGGILDTQYFGPGTRLTVL.

The rearrangement joins TRBV6-5 to TRBJ1-1, with 11 bases aligning to TRBD1. The germline CDR1 and CDR2 sequences are MNHEY and SVGAGI. V was pared by 6 bases and J by 8 bases, with 2 bases of the junction left unmatched. The CDR3 runs to 12 residues. This chain's CDR3 is CASSRTGGEAFF. In nucleotides, the CDR3 is TGTGCCAGCAGCCGGACAGGGGGCGAAGCTTTCTTT.

V gene TRBV7-8 combines with J gene TRBJ1-5; D is unclear. This CDR3 comprises 15 residues. V was pared by 4 bases and J by 0 bases, with 10 bases between. Germline CDR1 reads SGHVS; CDR2 reads FQNEAQ. The DNA of the CDR3 is TGTGCCAGCAGCTACAGTAGCGGTAGCAATCAGCCCCAGCATTTT. The encoded protein is CASSYSSGSNQPQHF.

The chain recombines TRBV19 with TRBJ1-2, with D tentatively TRBD1 (5 bases). Trimming left V 6 bases short and J 8 bases short, with 13 bases between. CDR1 is LNHDA, CDR2 SQIVND, per germline (reference sequence). CDR3 size: 12 residues. This CDR3 reads CASSPRDGGYTF. The CDR3 DNA follows: TGTGCCAGTAGCCCCAGGGATGGAGGCTACACCTTC.

This clone is a singleton in its sample. The rearrangement joins TRBV28 to TRBJ1-5; D not certain. CDR3 length: 11 amino acids. V shed 5 bases and J shed 3 bases, with 2 bases lying between them. The germline V gene encodes CDR1 MDHEN and CDR2 SYDVKM. As DNA, the CDR3 is TGTGCCAGCAGTCTCAATCAGCCCCAGCATTTT. Encoded protein: CASSLNQPQHF.

The V gene is TRBV5-1, the J gene TRBJ1-3; no reliable D call. Germline V lookup: CDR1 SGHRS, CDR2 YFSETQ. This CDR3 has 14 residues. Trimming took off 4 bases at V and 0 bases at J, with 8 bases between the two ends. This CDR3 reads CASSRGDSGNTIYF. The CDR3, as DNA: TGCGCCAGCAGCCGTGGAGACTCTGGAAACACCATATATTTT.

The V gene is TRBV7-3, the J gene TRBJ2-3; a possible D gene is TRBD2 (5 bases). The CDR3 spans 14 residues. Trimming left V 1 base short and J 4 bases short, with 9 bases between. In germline, CDR1 is SGHTA, CDR2 FQGTGA. The CDR3 is CASSLNLASDTQYF. As DNA, the CDR3 is TGTGCCAGCAGCTTAAATCTAGCCTCAGATACGCAGTATTTT.

The rearrangement links TRBV7-2 to TRBJ1-2; possibly TRBD1 for D (5 bases). The CDR3 is 15 residues long. V was shortened by 5 bases and J by 5 bases, with 18 bases between the two germline ends. Germline V gene lookup returns CDR1 SGHTA and CDR2 FQGNSA. As DNA, the CDR3 is TGTGCCAGCAGCCCTGCCCAGGGTATGGGGTATGGCTACACCTTC. It yields the protein CASSPAQGMGYGYTF.

The chain couples TRBV11-3 to TRBJ2-2; possible D gene TRBD1, 5 bases. This CDR3 comprises 14 residues. Trimming pared 5 bases from V and 2 bases from J, leaving 9 bases between. CDR1 is SGHNT, CDR2 YENEEA, per germline. CDR3 sequence: CASSPRGNTGELFF. Written as DNA, the CDR3 is TGTGCCAGCAGCCCAAGGGGCAACACCGGGGAGCTGTTTTTT.

The chain joins TRBV5-4 to TRBJ1-2; a possible D gene is TRBD1 (6 bases). From germline, CDR1 is SGHNT and CDR2 YYREEE (reference sequence). Trimming removed 4 bases from V and 3 bases from J, with 13 bases in between. The CDR3 is 14 amino acids. In nucleotides, the CDR3 is TGTGCCAGCAGCGAACAGGGAAGGGACTATGGCTACACCTTC. Translation gives CASSEQGRDYGYTF.

The rearrangement links TRBV3-1 (or the pseudogene TRBV3-2) to TRBJ2-3; 11 bases are a match to TRBD2. CDR3 length: 16 residues. V was pared by 2 bases and J by 0 bases, with 1 base of the junction left unmatched. Germline values: CDR1 LGHDT, CDR2 YNNKEL (reference sequence). CDR3: CASSQRTSGSTDTQYF. The CDR3 DNA reads as TGTGCCAGCAGCCAAAGGACTAGCGGGAGCACAGATACGCAGTATTTT.